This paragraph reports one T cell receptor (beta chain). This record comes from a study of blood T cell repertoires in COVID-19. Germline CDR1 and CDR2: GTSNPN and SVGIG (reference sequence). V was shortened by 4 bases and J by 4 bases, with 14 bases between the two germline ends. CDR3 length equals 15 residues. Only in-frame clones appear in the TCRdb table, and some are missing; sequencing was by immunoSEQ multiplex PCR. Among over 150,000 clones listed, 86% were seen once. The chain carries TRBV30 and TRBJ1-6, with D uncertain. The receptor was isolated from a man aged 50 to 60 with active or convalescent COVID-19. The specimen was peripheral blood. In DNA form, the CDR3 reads TGTGCCTGGATGAGCCCAGGTCCTTATAATTCACCCCTCCACTTT. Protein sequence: CAWMSPGPYNSPLHF. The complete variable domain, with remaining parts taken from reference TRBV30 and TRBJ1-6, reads SQTIHQWPATLVQPVGSPLSLECTVEGTSNPNLYWYRQAAGRGLQLLFYSVGIGQISSEVPQNLSASRPQDRQFILSSKKLLLSDSGFYLCAWMSPGPYNSPLHFGNGTRLTVT.